The T cell receptor (beta chain) described here comes from a study of blood T cell repertoires in COVID-19. V lost 3 bases and J lost 6, with 9 bases in between. The CDR3 is 13 residues long. Here immunoSEQ multiplex PCR was the method, and the copy in TCRdb shows in-frame clones only, minus some. The table lists 150,000 to 200,000 clones, around 82% of them singletons. This chain joins TRBV12-3 or TRBV12-4 and TRBJ1-3; a possible D gene is TRBD1 (5 bases). The source of this sequence is a woman aged 60-75 years with acute COVID-19. Sequences were obtained from PBMCs or T cells enriched from blood (not recorded which). CDR3 sequence (DNA): TGTGCCAGCAGTTTCGGGGGTCAAAACACCATATATTTT. Its protein is CASSFGGQNTIYF.